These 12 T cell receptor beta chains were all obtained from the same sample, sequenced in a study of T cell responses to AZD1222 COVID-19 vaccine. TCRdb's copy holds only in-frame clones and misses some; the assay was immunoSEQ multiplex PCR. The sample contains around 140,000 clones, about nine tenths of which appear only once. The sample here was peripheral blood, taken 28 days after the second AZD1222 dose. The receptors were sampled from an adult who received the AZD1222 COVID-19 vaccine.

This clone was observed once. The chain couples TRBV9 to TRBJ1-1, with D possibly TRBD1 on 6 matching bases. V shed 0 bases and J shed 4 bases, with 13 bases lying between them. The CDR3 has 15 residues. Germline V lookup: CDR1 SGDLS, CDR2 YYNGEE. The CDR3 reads CASSVVGGAPTEAFF. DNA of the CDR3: TGTGCCAGCAGCGTAGTCGGGGGGGCGCCCACTGAAGCTTTCTTT.

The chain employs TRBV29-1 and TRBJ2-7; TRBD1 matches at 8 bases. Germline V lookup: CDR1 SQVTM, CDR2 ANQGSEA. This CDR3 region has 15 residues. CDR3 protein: CSILSTGTGNNEQYF. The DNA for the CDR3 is TGCAGTATACTCTCGACCGGGACAGGTAACAACGAGCAGTACTTC.

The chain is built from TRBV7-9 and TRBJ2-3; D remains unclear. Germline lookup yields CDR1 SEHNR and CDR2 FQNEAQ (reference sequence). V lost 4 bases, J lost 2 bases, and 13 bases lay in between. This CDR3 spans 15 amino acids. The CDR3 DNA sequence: TGTGCCAGCAGCTGGAATGGGGAAATCACAGATACGCAGTATTTT. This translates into CASSWNGEITDTQYF.

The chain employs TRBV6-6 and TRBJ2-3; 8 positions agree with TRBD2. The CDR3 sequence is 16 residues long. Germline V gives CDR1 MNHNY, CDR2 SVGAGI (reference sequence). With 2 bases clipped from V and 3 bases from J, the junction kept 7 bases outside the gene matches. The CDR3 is CASSYGFSGATDTQYF. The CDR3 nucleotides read TGTGCCAGCAGTTACGGTTTTAGCGGGGCTACAGATACGCAGTATTTT.

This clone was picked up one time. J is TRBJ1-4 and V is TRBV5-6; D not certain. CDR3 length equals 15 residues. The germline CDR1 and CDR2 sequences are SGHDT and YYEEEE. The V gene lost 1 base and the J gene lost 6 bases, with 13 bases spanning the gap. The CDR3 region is CASSLKGGLHEKLFF. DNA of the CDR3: TGTGCCAGCAGCTTGAAGGGCGGACTGCATGAAAAACTGTTTTTT.

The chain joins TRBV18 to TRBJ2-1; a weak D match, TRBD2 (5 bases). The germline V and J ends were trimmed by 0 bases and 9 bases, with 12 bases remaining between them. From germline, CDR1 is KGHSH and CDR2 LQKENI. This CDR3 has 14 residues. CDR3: CASSPPHSAGEQFF. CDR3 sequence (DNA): TGTGCCAGCTCACCACCGCATAGCGCAGGTGAGCAGTTCTTC.

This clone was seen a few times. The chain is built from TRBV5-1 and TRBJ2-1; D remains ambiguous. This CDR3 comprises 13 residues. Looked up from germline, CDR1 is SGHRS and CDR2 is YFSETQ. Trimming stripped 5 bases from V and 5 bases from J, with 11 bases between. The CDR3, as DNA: TGCGCCAGCAGGGCCGGCACAGACAATGAGCAGTTCTTC. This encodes CASRAGTDNEQFF.

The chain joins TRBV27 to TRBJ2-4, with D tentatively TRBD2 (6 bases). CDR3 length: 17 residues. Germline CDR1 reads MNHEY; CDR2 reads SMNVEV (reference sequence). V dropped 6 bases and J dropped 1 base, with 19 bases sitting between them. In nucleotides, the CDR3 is TGTGCCAGCAGCCCGGGAGTTCAGGGTGTTGCCAAAAACATTCAGTACTTC. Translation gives CASSPGVQGVAKNIQYF.

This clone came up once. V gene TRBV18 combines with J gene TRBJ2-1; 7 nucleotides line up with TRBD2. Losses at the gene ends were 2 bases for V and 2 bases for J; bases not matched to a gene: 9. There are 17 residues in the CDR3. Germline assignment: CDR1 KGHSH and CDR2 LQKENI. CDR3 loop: CASSPRPSGRAYNEQFF. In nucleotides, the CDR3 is TGTGCCAGCTCACCAAGACCTAGCGGTAGGGCCTACAATGAGCAGTTCTTC.

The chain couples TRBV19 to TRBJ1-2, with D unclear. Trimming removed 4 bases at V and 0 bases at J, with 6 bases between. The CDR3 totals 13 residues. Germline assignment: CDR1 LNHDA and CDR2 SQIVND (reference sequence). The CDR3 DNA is TGTGCCAGTAGTAGGGAAACTAACTATGGCTACACCTTC. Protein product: CASSRETNYGYTF.

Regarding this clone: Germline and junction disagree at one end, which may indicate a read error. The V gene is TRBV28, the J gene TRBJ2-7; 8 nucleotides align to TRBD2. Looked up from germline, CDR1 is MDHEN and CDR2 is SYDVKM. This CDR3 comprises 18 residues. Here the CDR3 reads CARSFGGGSTAITYEQYF. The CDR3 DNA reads TGTGCCCGCAGTTTCGGGGGGGGGTCAACGGCTATCACCTACGAGCAGTACTTC.

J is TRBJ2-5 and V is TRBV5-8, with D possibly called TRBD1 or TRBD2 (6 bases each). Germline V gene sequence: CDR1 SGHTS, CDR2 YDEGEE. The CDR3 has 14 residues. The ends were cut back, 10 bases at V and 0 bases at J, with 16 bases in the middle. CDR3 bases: TGTGCCGCGTCCCAGGGGACTTACCAAGAGACCCAGTACTTC. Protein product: CAASQGTYQETQYF.